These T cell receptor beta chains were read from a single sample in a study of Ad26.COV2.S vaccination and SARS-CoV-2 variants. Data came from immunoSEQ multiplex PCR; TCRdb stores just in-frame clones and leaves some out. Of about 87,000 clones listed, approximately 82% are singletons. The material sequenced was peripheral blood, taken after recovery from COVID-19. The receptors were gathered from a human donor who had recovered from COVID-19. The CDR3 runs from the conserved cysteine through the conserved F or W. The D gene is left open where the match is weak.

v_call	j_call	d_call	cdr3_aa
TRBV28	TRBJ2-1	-	CASSLVGNNEQFF
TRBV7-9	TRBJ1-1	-	CASSLGAILNTEAFF
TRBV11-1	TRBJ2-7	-	CASSSAWSTTYEQYF
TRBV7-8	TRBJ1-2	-	CASSLGGAGPLYGYTF
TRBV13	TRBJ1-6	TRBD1	CASSPRGTGNSPLHF
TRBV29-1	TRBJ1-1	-	CSVGIDMNTEAFF
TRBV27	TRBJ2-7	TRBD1	CASRQGNPYEQYF
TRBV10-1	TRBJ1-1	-	CASSEMVGNTEAFF
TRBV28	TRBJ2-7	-	CASSPRWGAVHEQYF
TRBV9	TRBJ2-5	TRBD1	CASSGTGEVAVIQETQYF
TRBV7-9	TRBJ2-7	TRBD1	CASRGGTGDLREQYF
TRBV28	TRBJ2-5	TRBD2	CASNFLAGDQTQYF
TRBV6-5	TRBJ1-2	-	CASSRQGGGYGYTF
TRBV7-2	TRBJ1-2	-	CASSLLWEFRSNTF
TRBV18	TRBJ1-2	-	CASSPPLAGGNYGYTF